This T cell receptor (beta chain) emerged from a study of blood T cells in healthy people across ages (dated by TCRdb to the mid-2010s). Regarding the complete study: In model experiments, template switching captured roughly one uniquely barcoded TCR beta cDNA molecule for every two T cells. Donors of different ages were randomly distributed across sequencing lanes to avoid experimental bias. The donors were split into four age groups: young (average 16 years), middle-aged (about 40), aged (about 62) and long-lived (approximately 80). Age-related changes in TCR beta repertoire diversity were measured in the study by deep sequencing normalized with unique cDNA molecular identifiers. Using the same blood draw, the study looked at two additional independent replicas of 1 million unique cDNA reads for two donors, one aged 18 to 29 and the other aged 80 or older. Overall results and qualifications from the work: Total diversity estimates from one million sequenced T cells were considered lower bounds and underestimates. The percentage of naive T cells measured by flow cytometry correlated strongly with observed TCR beta diversity. Observed TCR beta diversity per million T cells fell roughly linearly with age, and a significant reduction was already apparent by age around 36. Because donor CMV infection status was unknown, age-related changes in expanded clonotypes were potentially confounded. Bulk unsorted PBMC profiling prevented conclusive comparison of naive and antigen-experienced compartments. Compared with the aged group, the long-lived group had more naive CD4+ T cells, fewer expanded clones and increased TCR diversity, suggesting age selection.

Donors were a few dozen systemically healthy Caucasian individuals from Russia aged 6 to 90 years. Each donor gave 8 to 10 milliliters of peripheral blood, drawn into EDTA-treated Vacutainer tubes. Ficoll-Paque density-gradient centrifugation was used to isolate PBMCs, with at least 6 million obtained per sample. Trizol reagent was used to extract total RNA from the PBMCs, yielding at least 6 micrograms per sample. Naive CD45RAhigh/CD27high T cell percentages were measured by flow cytometry on a PBMC aliquot from every donor. Spanning cysteine to phenylalanine, the CDR3 consists of 16 amino acids. The kept DNA is CDR3 alone, 48 bases in frame from the first base. The germline V gene (reference sequence) specifies DFQATT as CDR1 and SNEGSKA as CDR2. The junction shows trimming of 5 bases on V and 4 bases on J, and the gene matches do not reach 7 bases of it. In its sample, this clonotype was seen a few times. The antigen it recognizes is unknown. Per-base qualities were not stored, and no clone one base away is much larger.

Receptor libraries were prepared by 5' RACE. For sequencing, an Illumina HiSeq 2500 was employed. A second PCR of about 6 to 11 cycles was run with a J-beta primer mix and a sample-barcoded 5' primer. A unique molecular identifier was introduced onto each TCR beta cDNA molecule by a template-switch 5' adaptor carrying 12 random nucleotides. At least 2.5 million CDR3-containing paired-end reads were obtained from each sample. First-strand cDNA was synthesized from all RNA with the Mint cDNA synthesis kit, primed by a TRBC-specific oligonucleotide. Following uracil-DNA glycosylase treatment, a first 18-cycle PCR with universal primers M1SS and BC2_uni_R was performed on all cDNA. The authors' pipeline ran thus. Normalization of each sample was performed by random selection of 1 million high-quality reads, each carrying a distinct molecular identifier. Instead of being binned into consensus sequences, reads with shared molecular identifiers were discarded. MiTCR, with a Q25 quality threshold and the strictest error-elimination algorithm, was used for CDR3 identification, clonotype clustering and error correction. A nonparametric unseen species model with Euler transformation was used to estimate a lower bound on total TCR beta diversity. The public reads were quality trimmed at Q25 with fastp and then assembled into clones with MiXCR by TCRdb, keeping productive beta chains. Under each unique CDR3 protein, matching rows form one entry showing the most common genes and DNA. The V and J calls and clone size are TCRdb's, not the authors'. This sample gives 600,000 to 800,000 distinct CDR3 sequences in total; 20% to 25% of them show up just once. In total, the top ten clones hold about 3.6% of the sample.

Material for sequencing was blood. This TCR derives from a man aged 70-80 years in good health. In this chain, TRBV20-1 is recombined with TRBJ1-6, with TRBD1 matching 11 junction bases. The CDR3 in this case is CSAQLGQGAYNSPLHF. Read as DNA, the sequence is TGCAGTGCTCAACTTGGACAGGGGGCTTATAATTCACCCCTCCACTTT.